The rows below give T cell receptor beta chains drawn from one sample of a study of tumor T cells in aggressive B-cell lymphoma. TCRdb keeps only in-frame clones here, not all; method: immunoSEQ multiplex PCR. The table lists around 8,400 clones, around four fifths of them singletons. Sample: tumor tissue. The receptors originated from an adult with diffuse large B cell lymphoma. The CDR3 runs from the conserved cysteine through the conserved F or W. D genes are given only for firm matches. Where a row states a size, it is once, few, many or the class of an expanded clone; other rows omit it.

>TRBV11-2|-|TRBJ1-5|16|-
TGTGCCAGCAGCTTAGATTGGGCGGGAGCCAATCAGCCCCAGCATTTT
CASSLDWAGANQPQHF
>TRBV11-2|-|TRBJ2-2|19|TRBD2
TGTGCCAGCACCACCCACCTTCCCGGACTAGCGGGGAACACCGGGGAGCTGTTTTTT
CASTTHLPGLAGNTGELFF
>TRBV5-1|-|TRBJ2-7|13|-
TGCGCCAGCAGCCTGGGGGGGGGCCGCGAGCAGTACTTC
CASSLGGGREQYF
>TRBV6-5|-|TRBJ1-2|13|TRBD1
TGTGCCAGCAGTTCCCGACAGGGTGGTGGCTACACCTTC
CASSSRQGGGYTF
>TRBV7-6|once|TRBJ1-1|15|TRBD1
TGTGCCAGCAGCCAAAAGCCGGGACAGGGAACTGAAGCTTTCTTT
CASSQKPGQGTEAFF
>TRBV2|-|TRBJ1-3|12|-
TGTGCCAGCAGTAAGGAGGGTTACACCATATATTTT
CASSKEGYTIYF
>TRBV4-1|-|TRBJ1-3|17|-
TGCGCCAGCAGCCCCTCGGCTGTTAGGGGGTCTGGAAACACCATATATTTT
CASSPSAVRGSGNTIYF
>TRBV15|-|TRBJ2-5|18|-
TGTGCCACCAGCAGGGCCCTTTGGGGACAATCGTACCAAGAGACCCAGTACTTC
CATSRALWGQSYQETQYF
>TRBV28|-|TRBJ1-1|15|-
TGTGCCAGCAGTATGACAGGCGCTCAGAACACTGAAGCTTTCTTT
CASSMTGAQNTEAFF
>TRBV5-6|-|TRBJ2-2|17|TRBD1
TGTGCTAGCAGCTTGCCCCGGACAGGGTCGAACACCGGGGAGCTGTTTTTT
CASSLPRTGSNTGELFF
>TRBV7-2|-|TRBJ2-7|14|TRBD1
TGTGCCAGCAGCTACCGACAGGGAATGCACGAGCAGTACTTC
CASSYRQGMHEQYF
>TRBV15|-|TRBJ2-7|13|-
TGTGCCACCAGCAGAGATAGCAGGGACGAGCAGTACTTC
CATSRDSRDEQYF
>TRBV7-9|-|TRBJ2-3|15|TRBD1
TGTGCCAGCAGACCCCGGGGACAGGGGGCAGATACGCAGTATTTT
CASRPRGQGADTQYF
>TRBV5-1|-|TRBJ1-4|14|TRBD1
TGCGCCAGCAGCTTTAATCTACAGGGGGAAAAACTGTTTTTT
CASSFNLQGEKLFF
>TRBV11-2|once|TRBJ2-7|11|-
TGTGCCAGCAGCATCGCCTACGAGCAGTACTTC
CASSIAYEQYF
>TRBV6-1|-|TRBJ1-1|15|-
TGTGCCAGCAGTGAAGCGGACACGCCGAACACTGAAGCTTTCTTT
CASSEADTPNTEAFF
>TRBV23-1|-|TRBJ2-7|14|-
TGCGCCAGCGGACCAGGGGGGAGCTCCTACGAGCAGTACTTC
CASGPGGSSYEQYF
>TRBV6-5|-|TRBJ2-5|14|-
TGTGCCAGCAGTTCGCGACATCGATGGGAGACCCAGTACTTC
CASSSRHRWETQYF
>TRBV18|-|TRBJ1-5|13|-
TGTGCCAGCTCACCCGGCAGGGATCAGCCCCAGCATTTT
CASSPGRDQPQHF
>TRBV10-3|-|TRBJ2-7|18|-
TGTGCCATCAGTATCGGACAGTCTCAGCTTCACCTTAACTACGAGCAGTACTTC
CAISIGQSQLHLNYEQYF
>TRBV9|once|TRBJ2-1|16|TRBD2
TGTGCCAGCAGCGTAGGGCGGGGGGACTCCTACAATGAGCAGTTCTTC
CASSVGRGDSYNEQFF
>TRBV7-9|-|TRBJ2-7|17|TRBD2
TGTGCCAGCTACGCTATCCGGTGGTCTAGCGGTTCCTACGAGCAGTACTTC
CASYAIRWSSGSYEQYF
>TRBV4-1|few|TRBJ2-5|13|-
TGCGCCAGCAGCATTTCAGGGGTTGGGACCCAGTACTTC
CASSISGVGTQYF
>TRBV19|-|TRBJ1-1|12|-
TGTGCCAGTAGTATTTCCCTCACTGAAGCTTTCTTT
CASSISLTEAFF
>TRBV11-1|-|TRBJ2-2|16|TRBD2
TGTGCCAGCAAATACATAGCGGGGACGAACACCGGGGAGCTGTTTTTT
CASKYIAGTNTGELFF